This T cell receptor (beta chain) was sequenced for a study of cytomegalovirus exposure and HLA in healthy donors. Turning to the study itself: Unique TCRs from HLA-typed donors, roughly 89 million of them, were held in an early data release.

13 Jbeta primers and 60 Vbeta primers were used for the PCR. Data came from immunoSEQ multiplex PCR; TCRdb stores just in-frame clones and leaves some out. The repertoire holds some 150,000 clones, with about 61% as singletons. Study-level points and caveats: In terms of immune exposure information, only CMV serostatus was available.

A few counts support this clone. Its antigen is not identified. Trimming pared 3 bases from V and 2 bases from J, leaving 8 bases between. CDR3 length: 14 amino acids. Germline CDR1 is SNHLY and CDR2 is FYNNEI. The rearrangement joins TRBV2 to TRBJ1-5, with D maybe TRBD1 (6 bases). The TCR sequence derives from a woman between 40 and 55 years old in good health and CMV-seronegative. Material: PBMCs. CDR3 region: CASSEGAGNQPQHF. CDR3 nucleotide sequence: TGTGCCAGCAGTGAGGGGGCAGGCAATCAGCCCCAGCATTTT.